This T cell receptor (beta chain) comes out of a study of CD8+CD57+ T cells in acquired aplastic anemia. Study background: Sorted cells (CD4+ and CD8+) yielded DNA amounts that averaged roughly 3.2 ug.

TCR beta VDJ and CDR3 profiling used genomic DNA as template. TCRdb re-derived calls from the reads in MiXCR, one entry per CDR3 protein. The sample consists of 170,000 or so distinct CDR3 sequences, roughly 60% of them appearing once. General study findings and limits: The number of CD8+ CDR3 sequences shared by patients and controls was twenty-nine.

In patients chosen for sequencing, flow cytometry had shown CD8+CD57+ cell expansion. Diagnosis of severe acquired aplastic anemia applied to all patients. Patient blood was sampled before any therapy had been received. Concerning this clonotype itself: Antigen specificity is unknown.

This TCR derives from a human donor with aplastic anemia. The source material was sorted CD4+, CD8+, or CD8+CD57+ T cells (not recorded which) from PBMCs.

The CDR3, as DNA: TGTGCCAGCAGCTTAACAACTAGCAGTGAGCAGTTCTTC. This encodes CASSLTTSSEQFF. This chain uses TRBV9 with TRBJ2-1, with D possibly TRBD2 on 6 matching bases. Germline values: CDR1 SGDLS, CDR2 YYNGEE. V was pared by 4 bases and J by 9 bases, with 14 bases between. CDR3 length equals 13 residues. The full variable domain, its missing parts supplied by reference TRBV9 and TRBJ2-1, is DSGVTQTPKHLITATGQRVTLRCSPRSGDLSVYWYQQSLDQGLQFLIQYYNGEERAKGNILERFSAQQFPDLHSELNLSSLELGDSALYFCASSLTTSSEQFFGPGTRLTVL.